This T cell receptor beta chain appears in the sequencing data of a study of blood T cell repertoires in COVID-19. Study context: Acute and convalescent COVID-19 specimens originated in the United States, Italy and Spain.

The method was immunoSEQ multiplex PCR; TCRdb's version includes in-frame clones alone and lacks a portion of them. Here the sample spans hundreds of thousands of clones, 83% being singletons. V was cut by 1 base and J by 9 bases, with 13 bases left in between. CDR1 SEHNR and CDR2 FQNEAQ come from the germline V gene (reference sequence). The length of the CDR3 is 14 residues. The sequenced sample was peripheral blood. This TCR was sampled from a woman in her thirties or forties with active or convalescent COVID-19. The rearrangement joins TRBV7-9 to TRBJ1-5; D ambiguous. In DNA form, the CDR3 reads TGTGCCAGCAGCTTAGATTCGAGTATTGGGCCCCAGCATTTT. It codes for CASSLDSSIGPQHF.